These 16 T cell receptor beta chains came from one sample sequenced in a study of T cell changes during pregnancy in multiple sclerosis. Generated by immunoSEQ multiplex PCR, the TCRdb table keeps only in-frame clones and is missing some. The data hold tens of thousands of clones, with 85% to 95% observed a single time. Source: peripheral blood, taken in the third trimester of pregnancy. The receptors originated from a female donor in good health, enrolled as a control in a pregnancy study.

The chain employs TRBV19 and TRBJ1-5; D might be TRBD1 (5 bases). V dropped 7 bases and J dropped 3 bases, with 10 bases sitting between them. CDR3 length: 13 residues. Germline CDR1 and CDR2: LNHDA and SQIVND (reference sequence). CDR3 in amino acids: CASNDRYNQPQHF. CDR3 in DNA: TGTGCCAGTAATGACAGATACAATCAGCCCCAGCATTTT.

The CDR3 nucleotides are TGCGCCAGCAGCTTGGCTGCGGGGGCTTTATACGAGCAGTACTTC. This encodes CASSLAAGALYEQYF. The V and J genes are TRBV5-1 and TRBJ2-7; D might be TRBD2 (7 bases). Germline V gives CDR1 SGHRS, CDR2 YFSETQ. The CDR3 is 15 residues long. V lost 0 bases to trimming and J lost 4 bases, with 14 bases between them. The full variable domain, its missing parts supplied by reference TRBV5-1 and TRBJ2-7, is KAGVTQTPRYLIKTRGQQVTLSCSPISGHRSVSWYQQTPGQGLQFLFEYFSETQRNKGNFPGRFSGRQFSNSRSEMNVSTLELGDSALYLCASSLAAGALYEQYFGPGTRLTVT.

The chain uses TRBV28 and TRBJ2-2; unclear D gene. The V gene lost 7 bases and the J gene lost 3 bases, with 9 bases spanning the gap. The length of the CDR3 is 13 residues. CDR1 is MDHEN, CDR2 SYDVKM, per germline. The CDR3 bases are TGTGCCAGCACTCGGGTCGACACCGGGGAGCTGTTTTTT. It yields the protein CASTRVDTGELFF.

The chain uses TRBV7-6 and TRBJ2-1; 7 bases fit TRBD1. CDR1 and CDR2 (germline): SGHVS, FNYEAQ. V lost 4 bases to trimming and J lost 2 bases; unmatched junction nucleotides: 5. This CDR3 has 15 residues. The CDR3 DNA reads TGTGCCAGCAGCTGGCGACAGGGTACCTACAATGAGCAGTTCTTC. This codes for CASSWRQGTYNEQFF.

The V gene is TRBV19, the J gene TRBJ2-7; TRBD2 matches 7 bases. This CDR3 comprises 14 residues. Germline V gene lookup returns CDR1 LNHDA and CDR2 SQIVND (reference sequence). With V trimmed by 7 bases and J by 3 bases, 9 bases remained unmatched. CDR3 sequence (DNA): TGTGCCAGTACTCCTGACGGGGGGAGCTACGAGCAGTACTTC. It codes for CASTPDGGSYEQYF.

The J gene is TRBJ2-2, the V gene TRBV19; 8 bases are shared with TRBD1. Unmatched junction bases numbered 7, after V lost 0 bases and J lost 4 bases. CDR1 and CDR2 from the germline V gene are LNHDA and SQIVND (reference sequence). The CDR3 covers 17 residues. CDR3 nucleotides: TGTGCCAGTAGTATAGATAGCTCAGGGGGCGGCACCGGGGAGCTGTTTTTT. Translated, it gives CASSIDSSGGGTGELFF.

The CDR3 loop is CASSGLAGTYEQYF. Written as DNA, the CDR3 is TGTGCCAGCAGCGGACTAGCGGGGACCTACGAGCAGTACTTC. The chain uses TRBV2 and TRBJ2-7; 12 nucleotides agree with TRBD2. Germline V gene lookup returns CDR1 SNHLY and CDR2 FYNNEI. Trimming removed 6 bases from V and 2 bases from J; junction bases left unmatched: 2. The CDR3 totals 14 residues.

The chain has TRBV5-1 and TRBJ1-6; TRBD1 might be the D (5 bases). There are 14 residues in the CDR3. V dropped 2 bases and J dropped 4 bases, with 7 bases sitting between them. Looked up from germline, CDR1 is SGHRS and CDR2 is YFSETQ. CDR3 region: CASSLTGYNSPLHF. In DNA form, the CDR3 reads TGCGCCAGCAGCTTAACAGGATATAATTCACCCCTCCACTTT.

The V gene is TRBV4-2, the J gene TRBJ1-1, with 7 bases that match TRBD1. Germline V CDR1 and CDR2: LGHNA, YNFKEQ. V lost 1 base to trimming and J lost 4 bases; unmatched junction nucleotides: 0. The CDR3 has 13 amino acids. CDR3 DNA: TGTGCCAGCAGCCAAGGGACAGGCACTGAAGCTTTCTTT. Translated, it gives CASSQGTGTEAFF.

The genes are TRBV25-1 and TRBJ2-1, with 8 bases identical to TRBD1. Germline V gives CDR1 MGHDK, CDR2 SYGVNS. The ends lost 1 base at V and 7 bases at J; junction bases unmatched: 3. CDR3 size: 14 residues. As DNA, the CDR3 is TGTGCCAGCAGTGAATGGACAGGGATGAATGAGCAGTTCTTC. Translating gives CASSEWTGMNEQFF.

The V call is TRBV14, the J call TRBJ2-2; D is unresolved. The V end lost 1 base, the J end lost 2 bases, and 5 bases lay between the germline ends. CDR3 size: 14 residues. Germline V gene sequence: CDR1 SGHDN, CDR2 FVKESK. CDR3 in amino acids: CASSQGLNTGELFF. The CDR3 DNA follows: TGTGCCAGCAGCCAAGGTCTTAACACCGGGGAGCTGTTTTTT.

V is TRBV13 and J is TRBJ2-7, with 13 bases fitting TRBD2. The CDR3 loop spans 16 amino acids. Germline V gene sequence: CDR1 PRHDT, CDR2 FYEKMQ (reference sequence). V lost 4 bases and J lost 2; bases outside the gene matches: 5. The CDR3 here is CASSSWTSGSAYEQYF. The DNA of the CDR3 is TGTGCCAGCAGCTCCTGGACTAGCGGGAGCGCCTACGAGCAGTACTTC.

Here the CDR3 reads CATSRVLDSSGNTEAFF. The CDR3 DNA reads TGTGCCACCAGCAGGGTTCTGGACTCATCCGGGAACACTGAAGCTTTCTTT. This chain uses TRBV15 with TRBJ1-1; D is ambiguous. Trimming shortened V by 3 bases and J by 1 base, and 18 bases separated the two germline ends. CDR1 and CDR2 (germline): LNHNV, YYDKDF (reference sequence). This CDR3 comprises 17 residues.

The chain uses TRBV28 and TRBJ1-5; 7 bases are shared with TRBD1. The CDR3 runs 17 residues. Germline V gene lookup returns CDR1 MDHEN and CDR2 SYDVKM. Unmatched junction bases numbered 13, after V lost 8 bases and J lost 0 bases. The CDR3 loop reads CASGIGTDTYSNQPQHF. DNA of the CDR3: TGTGCCAGCGGAATCGGGACAGATACCTATAGCAATCAGCCCCAGCATTTT.

The rearrangement links TRBV15 to TRBJ2-1; 10 positions match TRBD2. V was pared by 8 bases and J by 5 bases, with 6 bases of the junction left unmatched. In germline, CDR1 is LNHNV, CDR2 YYDKDF (reference sequence). The CDR3 extends over 14 amino acids. This CDR3 is CATQFLAGDNEQFF. In DNA, the CDR3 is TGTGCCACCCAGTTCCTAGCGGGGGACAATGAGCAGTTCTTC.

The rearrangement links TRBV7-2 to TRBJ2-7; TRBD2 agrees at 11 bases. CDR1 SGHTA and CDR2 FQGNSA come from the germline V gene. V shed 5 bases and J 6 bases; nucleotides not matched to a gene: 12. This CDR3 comprises 16 residues. The CDR3 here is CASSPYTSGSFGEQYF. Written as DNA, the CDR3 is TGTGCCAGCAGCCCCTATACTAGCGGGAGCTTTGGCGAGCAGTACTTC. The full variable domain, in which reference TRBV7-2 and TRBJ2-7 provide the parts outside the CDR3, is GAGVSQSPSNKVTEKGKDVELRCDPISGHTALYWYRQSLGQGLEFLIYFQGNSAPDKSGLPSDRFSAERTGGSVSTLTIQRTQQEDSAVYLCASSPYTSGSFGEQYFGPGTRLTVT.